This T cell receptor (beta chain) was sequenced in a study of shared clonotypes between healthy human individuals. The protocol was immunoSEQ multiplex PCR, while the TCRdb copy is restricted to in-frame clones and leaves out a portion. The profile covers 500,000 to 550,000 clones, with roughly 95% appearing a single time and 0.064% taken by the ten largest. The germline V gene has CDR1 MDHEN and CDR2 SYDVKM. The trim removed 7 bases at V and 9 bases at J, leaving 9 bases unmatched. The CDR3 is 14 residues long. The receptor comes from a woman in her 30s in good health. Sequences were obtained from naive CD4+ T cells sorted from blood. The subset here: CD45RA+ positively selected. The chain combines TRBV28 with TRBJ1-5, with 10 nucleotides matching TRBD1. CDR3 nucleotide sequence: TGTGCCAGCAACAGACAGGGGGCTGTTCGGCCCCAGCATTTT. It yields the protein CASNRQGAVRPQHF.